Listed here are 22 T cell receptor beta chains from one sample, sequenced in a study of Graves' ophthalmopathy and Graves' hyperthyroidism (dated by TCRdb to 2016 to 2019). The sequencing machine was an Illumina HiSeq 2000. TCR beta CDR3 regions were amplified from RNA transcripts for repertoire sequencing. HTBI primers and the Qiagen OneStep RT-PCR kit were used in a first-round RT-PCR, which was followed by a second-round multiplex PCR, size selection and purification. Through fastp at Q25 and MiXCR, TCRdb rebuilt clones from the public reads, retaining in-frame beta chains. Merged by CDR3 protein, the rows form single entries marked with the most common genes and DNA. This sample holds about 660,000 distinct CDR3 sequences; approximately 39% were observed only once. The ten largest account for over 2.5% of the sample. What was sequenced was peripheral blood. The receptor source for this set is an adult man with Graves' ophthalmopathy.

The V and J genes are TRBV2 and TRBJ2-2, with 8 bases lining up with TRBD1. The germline V gene encodes CDR1 SNHLY and CDR2 FYNNEI. The J segment lost 6 bases and the V segment lost 2 bases, leaving 5 bases of the junction unmatched. This CDR3 spans 15 amino acids. The CDR3 DNA sequence: TGTGCCAGCAGTGAACAGAGCAGGGGGCCCGGGGAGCTGTTTTTT. Translating gives CASSEQSRGPGELFF. Drawing the rest from reference TRBV2 and TRBJ2-2, the complete variable domain is EPEVTQTPSHQVTQMGQEVILRCVPISNHLYFYWYRQILGQKVEFLVSFYNNEISEKSEIFDDQFSVERPDGSNFTLKIRSTKLEDSAMYFCASSEQSRGPGELFFGEGSRLTVL.

This CDR3 reads CASSNGQGAMETQYF. In DNA, the CDR3 is TGTGCCAGCAGCAACGGACAGGGGGCAATGGAGACCCAGTACTTC. The chain combines TRBV7-9 with TRBJ2-5, with 11 bases that match TRBD1. V dropped 5 bases and J dropped 5; count of bases not matched to a gene: 7. The CDR3 totals 15 residues. Germline CDR1 and CDR2: SEHNR and FQNEAQ (reference sequence).

This clonotype was detected once. The V gene is TRBV10-3, the J gene TRBJ1-4, with 11 bases lining up with TRBD1. Trimming removed 6 bases from V and 7 bases from J; junction bases left unmatched: 4. Per the germline V gene, CDR1 is ENHRY and CDR2 is SYGVKD. The CDR3 consists of 14 residues. The DNA for the CDR3 is TGTGCCATCAGCACCGGGACAGGGGGTGAAAAACTGTTTTTT. It codes for CAISTGTGGEKLFF.

This clonotype was detected ten times or more. This rearrangement joins TRBV19 to TRBJ1-3; D call uncertain. CDR3 length equals 15 residues. Trimming removed 7 bases at V and 3 bases at J, with 16 bases between. Germline V gene lookup returns CDR1 LNHDA and CDR2 SQIVND (reference sequence). As DNA, the CDR3 is TGTGCCAGTAAGTTCCGGGCCGCGAATGGAAACACCATATATTTT. Protein product: CASKFRAANGNTIYF.

This clonotype was counted a few times. The V and J genes are TRBV25-1 and TRBJ2-3; D not resolved. Trimming removed 3 bases at V and 0 bases at J, with 7 bases between. Germline lookup yields CDR1 MGHDK and CDR2 SYGVNS. CDR3 length equals 14 residues. In DNA, the CDR3 is TGTGCCAGCAGTGACCCGACTAGCACAGATACGCAGTATTTT. This translates into CASSDPTSTDTQYF.

The table lists this clonotype with a few counts. This may arise from a read error, as a much more abundant clone is one base away. J is TRBJ1-2 and V is TRBV10-3; D is possibly TRBD1 (6 bases). CDR1 is ENHRY and CDR2 is SYGVKD in the germline V gene. This CDR3 has 14 residues. The CDR3 sequence: CAISEGDGGYGCTF. CDR3 DNA sequence: TGTGCCATCAGTGAGGGTGATGGGGGCTATGGCTGCACCTTC.

The rearrangement uses TRBV2 and TRBJ1-2, with TRBD1 as a possible D gene (5 bases). With 9 bases removed from V and 5 bases from J, the gap between germline ends came to 22 bases. Germline loops: CDR1 SNHLY, CDR2 FYNNEI. The CDR3 is 15 residues long. This CDR3 is CASNSGTGLRYGYTF. Written as DNA, the CDR3 is TGTGCCAGTAATAGCGGGACTGGTCTACGATATGGCTACACCTTC.

This clonotype was found many times. The chain has TRBV7-9 and TRBJ2-7; TRBD2 matches at 7 bases. From germline, CDR1 is SEHNR and CDR2 FQNEAQ (reference sequence). The J segment lost 1 base and the V segment lost 6 bases, leaving 9 bases of the junction unmatched. The CDR3 sequence is 15 residues long. As DNA, the CDR3 is TGTGCCAGCAGTGTTACTAGCGAACCTTCCTACGAGCAGTACTTC. Encoded protein: CASSVTSEPSYEQYF.

This clonotype showed up many times. The gene calls are TRBV20-1 and TRBJ2-5; D possibly matches TRBD1 or TRBD2 (6 bases each). Trimming took 0 bases from V and 5 from J, leaving 10 bases between them. This CDR3 is built from 13 residues. Germline lookup yields CDR1 DFQATT and CDR2 SNEGSKA (reference sequence). The CDR3 bases are TGCAGTGCTAGAGATACAGGGAGGGAGACCCAGTACTTC. Translation gives CSARDTGRETQYF.

This clonotype was recorded many times. V gene TRBV7-6 combines with J gene TRBJ2-2; perhaps TRBD2 as D (6 bases). Per germline, CDR1 SGHVS and CDR2 FNYEAQ. The CDR3 length is 13 residues. Trimming took off 5 bases at V and 6 bases at J, with 10 bases between the two ends. CDR3 nucleotide sequence: TGTGCCAGCAGCCCGGGACTGTCCGGGGAGCTGTTTTTT. Translation: CASSPGLSGELFF.

This clonotype appeared a few times. The CDR3 is CASSHTGTGGEETQYF. CDR3 in DNA: TGCGCCAGCAGCCACACCGGGACAGGGGGCGAGGAGACCCAGTACTTC. The chain is built from TRBV4-3 and TRBJ2-5; 12 bases line up with TRBD1. Unmatched junction bases numbered 7, after V lost 3 bases and J lost 5 bases. Germline assignment: CDR1 LGHNA and CDR2 YSLEER. There are 16 residues in the CDR3.

V is TRBV29-1 and J is TRBJ2-3; D uncertain. The V gene's germline CDR1 is SQVTM and CDR2 ANQGSEA. The CDR3 has 14 residues. The ends were cut back, 3 bases at V and 0 bases at J, with 10 bases in the middle. CDR3 region: CSVDKYGSTDTQYF. For the CDR3, the DNA is TGCAGCGTTGATAAGTATGGGAGCACAGATACGCAGTATTTT.

The chain is built from TRBV25-1 and TRBJ1-5, with a possible D match to TRBD1 (6 bases). Trimming shortened V by 6 bases and J by 4 bases, and 16 bases separated the two germline ends. CDR1 MGHDK and CDR2 SYGVNS come from the germline V gene. This CDR3 has 15 amino acids. DNA for the CDR3: TGTGCCAGCAGCCAGTACAGGGATTCTAATCAGCCCCAGCATTTT. Translated, it gives CASSQYRDSNQPQHF.

The chain combines TRBV25-1 with TRBJ1-1; D not certain. CDR1 and CDR2 from the germline V gene are MGHDK and SYGVNS. Trimming removed 6 bases from V and 0 bases from J, with 17 bases in between. The CDR3 runs 16 residues. As DNA, the CDR3 is TGTGCCAGCAGCTTTTATTTCGTAGAGATGAACACTGAAGCTTTCTTT. Translating it yields CASSFYFVEMNTEAFF. The whole variable domain, remainder taken from reference TRBV25-1 and TRBJ1-1, is EADIYQTPRYLVIGTGKKITLECSQTMGHDKMYWYQQDPGMELHLIHYSYGVNSTEKGDLSSESTVSRIRTEHFPLTLESARPSHTSQYLCASSFYFVEMNTEAFFGQGTRLTVV.

This clonotype was found a few times. V usage is TRBV11-2 and J usage is TRBJ2-2, with 11 bases lining up with TRBD1. J gave up 5 bases and V 6 bases, and 17 bases lay outside the gene matches. CDR1 and CDR2 (germline): SGHAT, FQNNGV. The CDR3 is made up of 19 amino acids. In DNA, the CDR3 is TGTGCCAGCAGGTCCCTTCAAATCGGGACAGGGGGTGATACCGGGGAGCTGTTTTTT. Protein: CASRSLQIGTGGDTGELFF.

In its sample, this clonotype was seen many times. The chain is built from TRBV7-8 and TRBJ2-7; D is ambiguous. Germline V gives CDR1 SGHVS, CDR2 FQNEAQ. Trimming pared 2 bases from V and 7 bases from J, leaving 6 bases between. This CDR3 has 11 residues. The CDR3 reads CASSLSKEQYF. The CDR3 DNA follows: TGTGCCAGCAGCTTATCTAAAGAGCAGTACTTC.

CDR3: CASSADPRDYGYTF. Here the CDR3 DNA reads TGCGCCAGCAGCGCAGACCCCCGGGACTATGGCTACACCTTC. The chain couples TRBV5-1 to TRBJ1-2; D is uncertain. The CDR3 is 14 amino acids. Trimming cost V 4 bases and J 3 bases, with 13 bases left between them. Germline CDR1 SGHRS, CDR2 YFSETQ.

This clonotype was detected ten times or more. The chain uses TRBV10-3 and TRBJ1-1; D ambiguous. CDR3 length equals 14 residues. Germline V gene data show CDR1 as ENHRY and CDR2 as SYGVKD. The ends were cut back, 4 bases at V and 3 bases at J, with 12 bases in the middle. CDR3 sequence: CAISASRQYTEAFF. In DNA, the CDR3 is TGTGCCATCAGTGCCTCCCGACAATACACTGAAGCTTTCTTT.

This chain connects TRBV7-6 to TRBJ2-7, with 10 bases aligning to TRBD1. The CDR3 has 17 residues. The V segment lost 5 bases and the J segment 5 bases; nucleotides outside the gene matches: 15. Germline V CDR1 and CDR2: SGHVS, FNYEAQ. CDR3 protein: CASSLGTGASKWDEQYF. CDR3 coding DNA: TGTGCCAGCAGCCTCGGGACAGGGGCTAGTAAATGGGACGAGCAGTACTTC.

The rearrangement joins TRBV5-1 to TRBJ1-1; 7 nucleotides agree with TRBD1. The CDR3 extends over 17 amino acids. J lost 7 bases, V lost 1 base, and 16 bases had no gene match. The germline V gene has CDR1 SGHRS and CDR2 YFSETQ. The CDR3 sequence: CASSLSDREQVYLEAFF. The CDR3 DNA reads as TGCGCCAGCAGCTTGTCTGACAGGGAGCAAGTCTATCTTGAAGCTTTCTTT.

This clonotype was seen repeatedly, ten times or more. The chain recombines TRBV24-1 with TRBJ2-2; D is undetermined. Trimming cost V 2 bases and J 4 bases, with 4 bases left between them. CDR1 and CDR2 from the germline V gene are KGHDR and SFDVKD. This CDR3 region has 13 residues. CDR3 in amino acids: CATSDWVTGELFF. As DNA, the CDR3 is TGTGCCACCAGTGATTGGGTCACCGGGGAGCTGTTTTTT.

The genes are TRBV29-1 and TRBJ1-1, with 10 bases aligning to TRBD1. J gave up 5 bases and V 7 bases, and 7 bases lay outside the gene matches. There are 13 residues in the CDR3. Germline CDR1 is SQVTM and CDR2 is ANQGSEA. CDR3 region: CSADRGRGTEAFF. DNA for the CDR3: TGCAGCGCAGACAGGGGGCGAGGGACTGAAGCTTTCTTT.